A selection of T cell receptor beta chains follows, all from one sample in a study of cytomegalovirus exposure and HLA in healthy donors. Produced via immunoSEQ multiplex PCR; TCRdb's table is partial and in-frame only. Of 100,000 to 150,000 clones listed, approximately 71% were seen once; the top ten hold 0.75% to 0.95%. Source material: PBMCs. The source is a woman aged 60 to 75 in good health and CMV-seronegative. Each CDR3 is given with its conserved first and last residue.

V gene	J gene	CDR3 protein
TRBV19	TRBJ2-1	CASSPPPGGSYNEQFF
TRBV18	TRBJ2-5	CASSPGLEETQYF
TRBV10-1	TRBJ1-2	CASSFDRATGYTF
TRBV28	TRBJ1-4	CASSQGNWGEKLFF
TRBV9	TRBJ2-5	CASSPAGGVETQYF
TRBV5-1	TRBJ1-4	CASSLRGPATNEKLFF
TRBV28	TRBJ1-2	CASSLSGSGRDGYTF
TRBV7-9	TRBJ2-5	CSSSLAGGPVGETQYF
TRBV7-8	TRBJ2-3	CASSLPRGRQTDTQYF
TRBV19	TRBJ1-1	CASRGDRGRNTEAFF
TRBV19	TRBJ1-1	CASTPGQGAPATEAFF
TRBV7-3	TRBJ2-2	CASSLSSNGVTGELFF
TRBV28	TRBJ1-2	CASSLSPGSYYGYTF
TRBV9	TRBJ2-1	CASSPTLTGGNYNEQFF
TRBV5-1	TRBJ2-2	CASSLFGLGRQGEAGELFF
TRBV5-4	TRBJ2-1	CASSLPQDLGQFF
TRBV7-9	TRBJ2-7	CASSPPRMGTGIYEQYF
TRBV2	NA	CASGGYEQYF
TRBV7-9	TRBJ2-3	CASSSNRSGWDTQYF
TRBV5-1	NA	CASSPGDSKVYEQYF
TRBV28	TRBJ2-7	CASSPDRDYEQYF
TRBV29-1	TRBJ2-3	CSVEDRWTSGTTDTQYF
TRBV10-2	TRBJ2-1	CASSDVGGSYNEQFF
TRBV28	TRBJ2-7	CASGTSGRSYEQYF
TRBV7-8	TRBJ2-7	CASSDPGLTAYEQYF
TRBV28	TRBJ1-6	CASSVPGQGDNSPLHF
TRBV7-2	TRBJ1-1	CASSAPGRIEAFF
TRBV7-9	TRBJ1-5	CSSSSGGGSFGQPQHF
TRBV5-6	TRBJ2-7	CASSLVGQGPYEQYF
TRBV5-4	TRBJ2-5	CASSLGGGRGGETQYF
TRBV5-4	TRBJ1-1	CASSLFVQPTEAFF
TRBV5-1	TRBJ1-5	CASSLDGSVRPQHF
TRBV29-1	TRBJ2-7	CSVETGGLYEQYF
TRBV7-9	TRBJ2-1	CASSLGGGNEQFF
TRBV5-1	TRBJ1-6	CASSLGQGNSPLHF
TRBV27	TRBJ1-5	CASSLQYNQPQHF
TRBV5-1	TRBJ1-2	CASTHTGTASGYTF
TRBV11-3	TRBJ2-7	CASSLAGYEQYF
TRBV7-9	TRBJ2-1	CSSSLVSGGHNEQFF
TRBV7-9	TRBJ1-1	CSSSQGQGAFMNTEAFF
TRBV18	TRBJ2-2	CASSPQGVNMDTGELFF
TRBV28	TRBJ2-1	CASSRTSASSYNEQFF
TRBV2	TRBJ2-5	CASRKPPGGETQYF
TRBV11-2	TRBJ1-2	CASSSPGGGYTF
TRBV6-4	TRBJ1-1	CASSKDTGYTEAFF
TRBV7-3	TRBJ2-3	CASSLASGGASDTQYF
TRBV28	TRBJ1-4	CASSLLGDSLNEKLFF